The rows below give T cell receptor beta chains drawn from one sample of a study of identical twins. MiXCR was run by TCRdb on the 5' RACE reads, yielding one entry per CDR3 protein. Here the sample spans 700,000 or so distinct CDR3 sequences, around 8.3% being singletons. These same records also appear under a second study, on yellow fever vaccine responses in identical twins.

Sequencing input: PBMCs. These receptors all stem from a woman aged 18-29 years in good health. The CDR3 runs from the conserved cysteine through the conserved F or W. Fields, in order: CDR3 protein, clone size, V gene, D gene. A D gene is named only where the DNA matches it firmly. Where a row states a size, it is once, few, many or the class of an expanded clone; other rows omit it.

CSAPRALPGASEFF . TRBV20-1 .
CASSRTSVADTQYF few TRBV5-1 TRBD2
CASSRMTPREDTEAFF . TRBV27 .
CASSGVETQYF . TRBV6-1 .
CASSPTPFGQGVEKLFF few TRBV12-3/TRBV12-4 TRBD1
CASSSNSPGEMAGELFF . TRBV7-9 .
CATSDFDPISYNEQFF . TRBV24-1 .
CSARTGGDNEQFF many TRBV20-1 .
CASSPADRNTGELFF . TRBV3-1 .
CASSFEGGNEQFF . TRBV5-5 .
CASSLAATRTDTQYF few TRBV7-6 .
CAWSATGSVVELFF . TRBV30 .